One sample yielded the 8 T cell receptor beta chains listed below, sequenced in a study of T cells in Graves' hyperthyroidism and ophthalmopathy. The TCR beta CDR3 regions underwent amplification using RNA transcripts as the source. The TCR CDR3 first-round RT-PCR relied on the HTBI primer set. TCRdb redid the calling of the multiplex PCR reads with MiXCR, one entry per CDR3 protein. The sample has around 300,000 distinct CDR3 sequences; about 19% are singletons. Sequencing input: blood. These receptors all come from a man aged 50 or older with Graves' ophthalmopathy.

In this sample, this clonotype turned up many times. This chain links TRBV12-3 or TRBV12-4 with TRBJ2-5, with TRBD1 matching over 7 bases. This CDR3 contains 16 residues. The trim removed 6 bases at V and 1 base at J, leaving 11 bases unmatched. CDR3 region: CASSGIWGQSQETQYF. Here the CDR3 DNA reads TGTGCCAGCAGCGGCATTTGGGGACAGTCCCAAGAGACCCAGTACTTC.

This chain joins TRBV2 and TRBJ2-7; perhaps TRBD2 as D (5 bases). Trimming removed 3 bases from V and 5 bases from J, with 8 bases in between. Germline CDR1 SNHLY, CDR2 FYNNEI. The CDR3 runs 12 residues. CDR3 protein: CASSERVHEQYF. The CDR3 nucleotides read TGTGCCAGCAGTGAGAGGGTACACGAGCAGTACTTC.

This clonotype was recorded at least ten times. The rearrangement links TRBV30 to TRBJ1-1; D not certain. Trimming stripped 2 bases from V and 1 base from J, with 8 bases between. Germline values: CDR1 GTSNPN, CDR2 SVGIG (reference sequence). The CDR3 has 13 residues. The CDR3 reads CAWSRWGNTEAFF. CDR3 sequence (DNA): TGTGCCTGGAGTCGATGGGGGAACACTGAAGCTTTCTTT.

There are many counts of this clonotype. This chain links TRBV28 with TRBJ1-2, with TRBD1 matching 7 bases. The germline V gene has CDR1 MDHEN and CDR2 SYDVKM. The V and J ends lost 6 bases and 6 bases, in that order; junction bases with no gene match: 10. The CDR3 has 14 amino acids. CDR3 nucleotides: TGTGCCAGCAGGGTCGACAGGGCATTTCATGGCTACACCTTC. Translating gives CASRVDRAFHGYTF.

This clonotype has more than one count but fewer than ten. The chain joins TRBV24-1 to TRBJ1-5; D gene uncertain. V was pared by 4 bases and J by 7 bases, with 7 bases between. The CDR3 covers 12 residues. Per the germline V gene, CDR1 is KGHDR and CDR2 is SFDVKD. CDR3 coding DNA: TGTGCCACCAGTGAAGGGTTGCAGCCCCAGCATTTT. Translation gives CATSEGLQPQHF.

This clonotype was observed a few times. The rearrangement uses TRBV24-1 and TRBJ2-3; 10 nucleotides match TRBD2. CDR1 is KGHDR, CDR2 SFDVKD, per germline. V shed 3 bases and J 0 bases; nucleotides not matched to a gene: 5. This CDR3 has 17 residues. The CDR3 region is CATSDRTSGTSTDTQYF. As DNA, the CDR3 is TGTGCCACCAGTGATCGGACTAGCGGAACTAGCACAGATACGCAGTATTTT.

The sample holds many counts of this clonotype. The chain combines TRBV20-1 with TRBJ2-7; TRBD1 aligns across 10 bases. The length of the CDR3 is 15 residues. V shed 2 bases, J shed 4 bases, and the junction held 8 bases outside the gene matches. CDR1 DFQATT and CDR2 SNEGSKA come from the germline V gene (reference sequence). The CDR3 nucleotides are TGCAGTGCTAGAACCCGGACAGGGGGAGGGTACGAGCAGTACTTC. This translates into CSARTRTGGGYEQYF.

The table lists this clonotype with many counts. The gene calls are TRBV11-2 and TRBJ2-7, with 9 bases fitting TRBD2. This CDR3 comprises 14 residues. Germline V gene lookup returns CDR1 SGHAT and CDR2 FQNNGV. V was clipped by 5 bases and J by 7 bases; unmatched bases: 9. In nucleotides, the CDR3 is TGTGCCAGCAGCCATTCTGCGGGAGGGTGGGAGCAGTACTTC. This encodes CASSHSAGGWEQYF.